The 14 T cell receptor beta chains reported below all come from one sample, sequenced in a study of T cell repertoires in cytomegalovirus infection. TCRdb fed the reads into MiXCR, producing one record per CDR3 protein. The table records about 740,000 distinct CDR3 sequences, around 35% of them present only once. No antigen is known for these receptors. Sequencing used cultured PBMCs, obtained from culture after CMV antigen stimulation. These receptors were taken from a human donor in good health (CMV status not recorded). Some clones in this sample may be carry-over from other donors' samples.

The chain recombines TRBV3-1 with TRBJ2-5; 11 nucleotides align to TRBD2. There are 21 residues in the CDR3. V lost 5 bases and J lost 5; bases outside the gene matches: 25. Germline CDR1 and CDR2: LGHDT and YNNKEL (reference sequence). The CDR3 here is CASSKGMGILRLAGFLETQYF. The CDR3 nucleotides read TGTGCCAGCAGCAAAGGGATGGGCATATTGAGACTAGCGGGGTTTTTGGAGACCCAGTACTTC.

The chain couples TRBV7-4 to TRBJ1-1; no clear D. V was trimmed by 3 bases and J by 3 bases, leaving 5 bases between them. The germline V gene has CDR1 SGHVT and CDR2 SQSDAQ. The CDR3 is 12 amino acids. The CDR3 DNA reads as TGTGCCAGCAGCTTTATCGACACTGAAGCTTTCTTT. Translating it yields CASSFIDTEAFF.

The chain links TRBV2 to TRBJ2-7; TRBD2 matches 7 bases. Germline V CDR1 and CDR2: SNHLY, FYNNEI. V was pared by 4 bases and J by 0 bases, with 3 bases of the junction left unmatched. CDR3 length: 14 residues. This CDR3 is CASSVAGDSYEQYF. In nucleotides, the CDR3 is TGTGCCAGCAGTGTGGCGGGGGACTCCTACGAGCAGTACTTC.

J is TRBJ1-2 and V is TRBV6-1; a possible D gene is TRBD1 (5 bases). The V gene's germline CDR1 is MNHNS and CDR2 SASEGT. Trimming cost V 5 bases and J 4 bases, with 14 bases left between them. The CDR3 is made up of 14 amino acids. In nucleotides, the CDR3 is TGTGCCAGCAGTCTTCGCAGGGCTACCTATGGCTACACCTTC. Protein sequence: CASSLRRATYGYTF.

This clonotype was seen ten or more times. V usage is TRBV12-3 or TRBV12-4 and J usage is TRBJ1-5, with 9 bases identical to TRBD1. The CDR3 has 16 residues. V was pared by 3 bases and J by 4 bases, with 7 bases of the junction left unmatched. DNA for the CDR3: TGTGCCAGCAGTTTCGAGGGGACAGGGAGAAATCAGCCCCAGCATTTT. Its translation is CASSFEGTGRNQPQHF.

This clonotype has a handful of counts. The V gene is TRBV20-1, the J gene TRBJ1-3, with D hard to call. Germline CDR1 DFQATT, CDR2 SNEGSKA (reference sequence). The CDR3 is 13 amino acids. Between the trimmed V and J ends, which lost 6 bases and 0 bases, there was a span of 9 bases. CDR3 residues: CSATRDSGNTIYF. As DNA, the CDR3 is TGCAGTGCAACAAGGGACTCTGGAAACACCATATATTTT.

This clonotype was picked up a small number of times. V is TRBV7-9 and J is TRBJ2-2; D gene unclear. The ends were cut back, 1 base at V and 0 bases at J, with 6 bases in the middle. The CDR3 contains 15 residues. Germline loops: CDR1 SEHNR, CDR2 FQNEAQ (reference sequence). The CDR3 protein is CASSLGQANTGELFF. The DNA of the CDR3 is TGTGCCAGCAGCTTAGGTCAGGCGAACACCGGGGAGCTGTTTTTT. The full variable domain, completed using reference TRBV7-9 and TRBJ2-2, is DTGVSQNPRHKITKRGQNVTFRCDPISEHNRLYWYRQTLGQGPEFLTYFQNEAQLEKSRLLSDRFSAERPKGSFSTLEIQRTEQGDSAMYLCASSLGQANTGELFFGEGSRLTVL.

The chain combines TRBV7-2 with TRBJ2-7; D is perhaps TRBD2 (6 bases). Deletions cut 3 bases from V and 0 bases from J, with 12 bases between. The CDR3 has 15 residues. From germline, CDR1 is SGHTA and CDR2 FQGNSA. CDR3 in amino acids: CASSFRAGGSYEQYF. The CDR3 bases are TGTGCCAGCAGCTTCAGGGCCGGGGGCTCCTACGAGCAGTACTTC.

Only a few counts were recorded for this clonotype. The chain employs TRBV12-3 or TRBV12-4 and TRBJ1-5; no clear D. The CDR3 spans 11 residues. V was cut by 8 bases and J by 8 bases, with 10 bases left in between. CDR3: CASGLAEPQHF. The CDR3 nucleotides read TGTGCCAGCGGCCTAGCGGAGCCCCAGCATTTT.

This clonotype was detected only a few times. The J gene is TRBJ1-2, the V gene TRBV6-2 or TRBV6-3; no clear D. V lost 0 bases to trimming and J lost 4 bases, with 3 bases between them. Germline CDR1 is MNHEY and CDR2 is SVGEGT. The CDR3 consists of 12 residues. CDR3 coding DNA: TGTGCCAGCAGTTACTCGGGCTATGGCTACACCTTC. It specifies CASSYSGYGYTF.

Comments on this clonotype: The junction differs from germline at one of its ends, possibly a read error. The CDR3 nucleotides are TGTGCCAGCAGTTCCGGGTTGGGGTCTCATGGCGACACCTTC. It codes for CASSSGLGSHGDTF. V and J are TRBV7-2 and TRBJ1-2; no definite D call. Per germline, CDR1 SGHTA and CDR2 FQGNSA. The CDR3 extends over 14 amino acids.

This clonotype appeared a few times. The chain recombines TRBV7-9 with TRBJ2-3; 8 bases line up with TRBD2. J was trimmed by 8 bases and V by 6 bases; bases with no gene match: 7. The germline V gene encodes CDR1 SEHNR and CDR2 FQNEAQ (reference sequence). The CDR3 is made up of 13 amino acids. The CDR3 region is CASSSAGGRTQYF. CDR3 sequence (DNA): TGTGCCAGCAGTTCCGCGGGGGGTCGTACGCAGTATTTT.

This chain joins TRBV10-3 and TRBJ2-3; maybe TRBD1 (6 bases). V lost 10 bases, J lost 4 bases, and 27 bases lay in between. The germline CDR1 and CDR2 sequences are ENHRY and SYGVKD. The CDR3 loop spans 17 amino acids. DNA of the CDR3: TGTGCCAGCCGGGTAGGGGACACGGGACGGAGCGCAGATACGCAGTATTTT. Its protein product is CASRVGDTGRSADTQYF.

A few counts support this clonotype. The chain combines TRBV7-9 with TRBJ2-1, with TRBD2 matching over 11 bases. Unmatched junction bases numbered 8, after V lost 5 bases and J lost 5 bases. The CDR3 loop spans 16 amino acids. The germline gives CDR1 SEHNR, CDR2 FQNEAQ (reference sequence). CDR3 loop: CASSRPTSGKNNEQFF. DNA of the CDR3: TGTGCCAGCAGCCGCCCGACTAGCGGGAAGAACAATGAGCAGTTCTTC.